A selection of T cell receptor beta chains follows, all from one sample in a study of T cell responses to AZD1222 COVID-19 vaccine. Measured with immunoSEQ multiplex PCR; TCRdb has only the in-frame clones, and not every one. Among some 39,000 clones listed, 90% were seen once. The input for sequencing was peripheral blood, taken 28 days after the second AZD1222 dose. The origin of the receptors is an adult who received the AZD1222 COVID-19 vaccine. Both conserved end residues are part of each CDR3. Fields, in order: clone size, CDR3 length, J gene, V gene, D gene, CDR3 DNA, CDR3 protein. The D gene is left open where the match is weak. Size values are once, few and many counts, or a class for expanded clones, and some rows have none.

size: NA
length: 12
J: TRBJ1-2
V: TRBV18
D: NA
DNA: TGTGCCAGCTCACCAAGGGACTATGGCTACACCTTC
CDR3: CASSPRDYGYTF

size: NA
length: 18
J: TRBJ2-5
V: TRBV7-9
D: TRBD2
DNA: TGTGCCAGCAGCCTAAATGCCGGGACTAGCGGGACCCGGGAGACCCAGTACTTC
CDR3: CASSLNAGTSGTRETQYF

size: NA
length: 12
J: TRBJ1-2
V: TRBV2
D: NA
DNA: TGTGCCAGCAGTGTAGAAGGGGGAGGCTACACCTTC
CDR3: CASSVEGGGYTF

size: NA
length: 17
J: TRBJ1-6
V: TRBV7-2
D: TRBD1
DNA: TGTGCCAGCAGCCCGCCGGGCAGGGGGGTGTTTAATTCACCCCTCCACTTT
CDR3: CASSPPGRGVFNSPLHF

size: NA
length: 13
J: TRBJ1-5
V: TRBV6-5
D: NA
DNA: TGTGCCAGCAGTTACTCGCCTCAACAGCCCCAGCATTTT
CDR3: CASSYSPQQPQHF

size: NA
length: 15
J: TRBJ2-1
V: TRBV4-3
D: TRBD1
DNA: TGCGCCAGCAGCCATAATACAGGGGGTTTCGAAGAGCAGTTCTTC
CDR3: CASSHNTGGFEEQFF

size: NA
length: 17
J: TRBJ1-1
V: TRBV4-2
D: NA
DNA: TGTGCCAGCAGCCAAGAAGTGTCGGGGCGCGGAATCGCTGAAGCTTTCTTT
CDR3: CASSQEVSGRGIAEAFF

size: NA
length: 14
J: TRBJ2-7
V: TRBV12-5
D: NA
DNA: TGTGCTAGTGGTTTGAACAGGGCCGGCTACGAGCAGTACTTC
CDR3: CASGLNRAGYEQYF

size: once
length: 15
J: TRBJ1-2
V: TRBV27
D: TRBD1
DNA: TGTGCCAGCAGTTATTCGACAGGGACTAACTATGGCTACACCTTC
CDR3: CASSYSTGTNYGYTF

size: few
length: 14
J: TRBJ2-5
V: TRBV10-3
D: NA
DNA: TGTGCCATCAGTGTTGACAGGGGAGGGGAGACCCAGTACTTC
CDR3: CAISVDRGGETQYF

size: NA
length: 13
J: TRBJ2-5
V: TRBV7-6
D: NA
DNA: TGTGCCAGCAGCTTAGTACTAGCAGAGACCCAGTACTTC
CDR3: CASSLVLAETQYF

size: NA
length: 16
J: TRBJ2-1
V: TRBV27
D: TRBD2
DNA: TGTGCCAGCAGTGGCCCCCGAGCGGGGGGAGGTAATGAGCAGTTCTTC
CDR3: CASSGPRAGGGNEQFF

size: NA
length: 14
J: TRBJ1-1
V: TRBV6-5
D: NA
DNA: TGTGCCAGCATTCCCGATAGTGGAGGCACTGAAGCTTTCTTT
CDR3: CASIPDSGGTEAFF

size: NA
length: 17
J: TRBJ2-3
V: TRBV4-1
D: NA
DNA: TGCGCCAGCAGCCAAGATCGGACGGCAGCCATTTCAGATACGCAGTATTTT
CDR3: CASSQDRTAAISDTQYF

size: NA
length: 15
J: TRBJ1-2
V: TRBV14
D: NA
DNA: TGTGCCAGCAGCCCCGCAACAGGGCGTCCCTATGGCTACACCTTC
CDR3: CASSPATGRPYGYTF

size: NA
length: 17
J: TRBJ2-2
V: TRBV11-2
D: TRBD2
DNA: TGTGCCAGCAGTCCAGAGGGAGCGGGATGGGGCACCGGGGAGCTGTTTTTT
CDR3: CASSPEGAGWGTGELFF

size: NA
length: 11
J: TRBJ1-2
V: TRBV28
D: NA
DNA: TGTGCCAGCAGCTCCGGGTATGGCTACACCTTC
CDR3: CASSSGYGYTF

size: NA
length: 17
J: TRBJ1-5
V: TRBV19
D: NA
DNA: TGTGCCAGTAGTATAGTGGACAGTACTTATAGCAATCAGCCCCAGCATTTT
CDR3: CASSIVDSTYSNQPQHF

size: NA
length: 15
J: TRBJ2-5
V: TRBV7-2
D: NA
DNA: TGTGCCAGCAGCTTATCGGAGGGTAGTTGGGAGACCCAGTACTTC
CDR3: CASSLSEGSWETQYF

size: NA
length: 15
J: TRBJ2-7
V: TRBV18
D: TRBD1
DNA: TGTGCCAGCTCACCACGAGGGACAGGGGATAGCGAGCAGTACTTC
CDR3: CASSPRGTGDSEQYF

size: NA
length: 13
J: TRBJ1-2
V: TRBV12-3/TRBV12-4
D: NA
DNA: TGTGCCAGCAGTACCTGGACCCAGAACGGCTACACCTTC
CDR3: CASSTWTQNGYTF

size: NA
length: 14
J: TRBJ2-7
V: TRBV19
D: TRBD1
DNA: TGTGCCAGTGGAGAAGGTACAGGGGGCAACGAGCAGTACTTC
CDR3: CASGEGTGGNEQYF

size: NA
length: 15
J: TRBJ2-4
V: TRBV5-1
D: TRBD1
DNA: TGCGCCAGCAGCGAGGGACAGTTAGCCAAAAACATTCAGTACTTC
CDR3: CASSEGQLAKNIQYF

size: NA
length: 14
J: TRBJ2-7
V: TRBV6-5
D: NA
DNA: TGTGCCAGCAGTAGGACTACAGGGCCCTACGAGCAGTACTTC
CDR3: CASSRTTGPYEQYF

size: NA
length: 14
J: TRBJ1-2
V: TRBV6-5
D: TRBD1
DNA: TGTGCCAGCAGTCGAGGACAGGGGATCGAGGACTACACCTTC
CDR3: CASSRGQGIEDYTF

size: NA
length: 15
J: TRBJ2-5
V: TRBV2
D: TRBD1
DNA: TGTGCCAGCAGGGACAGGACAGGGGGTTGGGAGACCCAGTACTTC
CDR3: CASRDRTGGWETQYF

size: NA
length: 15
J: TRBJ2-7
V: TRBV27
D: TRBD1
DNA: TGTGCCAGCAGTTTATCTTCGGGACAGGGATACGAGCAGTACTTC
CDR3: CASSLSSGQGYEQYF

size: NA
length: 14
J: TRBJ2-4
V: TRBV9
D: TRBD2
DNA: TGTGCCAGCAGCCTGGGGGGGACGTTAAACATTCAGTACTTC
CDR3: CASSLGGTLNIQYF

size: NA
length: 15
J: TRBJ1-1
V: TRBV7-9
D: NA
DNA: TGTGCCAGCAGCTTAGCGGGACACCAGAACACTGAAGCTTTCTTT
CDR3: CASSLAGHQNTEAFF

size: NA
length: 18
J: TRBJ1-3
V: TRBV6-1
D: NA
DNA: TGTGCCAGCAGTGAAAGATTCGAAGGTGCCGTCTCTGGAAACACCATATATTTT
CDR3: CASSERFEGAVSGNTIYF

size: NA
length: 12
J: TRBJ2-7
V: TRBV30
D: NA
DNA: TGTGCCTGGAGTGGGGACTTGGCCGAGCAGTACTTC
CDR3: CAWSGDLAEQYF

size: NA
length: 15
J: TRBJ1-6
V: TRBV19
D: NA
DNA: TGTGCCAGTAGTCCCGGAGAGTCTTATAATTCACCCCTCCACTTT
CDR3: CASSPGESYNSPLHF

size: NA
length: 15
J: TRBJ1-4
V: TRBV15
D: NA
DNA: TGTGCCACCAGCAGAGATCTCAGGGTTGTTGAAAAACTGTTTTTT
CDR3: CATSRDLRVVEKLFF

size: NA
length: 14
J: TRBJ1-5
V: TRBV13
D: TRBD1
DNA: TGTGCCAGCAGCTACGGACAGGGTAATCAGCCCCAGCATTTT
CDR3: CASSYGQGNQPQHF

size: NA
length: 13
J: TRBJ1-5
V: TRBV19
D: NA
DNA: TGTGCCAGTAGTGCCAACATCGGGCAGCCCCAGCATTTT
CDR3: CASSANIGQPQHF

size: NA
length: 13
J: TRBJ2-7
V: TRBV7-9
D: TRBD2
DNA: TGTGCCAGCAGCTTAGCGTTGCCGGGGGGGTCGCACTTC
CDR3: CASSLALPGGSHF

size: once
length: 12
J: TRBJ2-5
V: TRBV2
D: TRBD2
DNA: TGTGCCAGCAGTCTAGGACTAGCGGGGATGGACTTC
CDR3: CASSLGLAGMDF

size: NA
length: 15
J: TRBJ2-6
V: TRBV9
D: NA
DNA: TGTGCCAGCAGCTCCTCTTACACGCGCGCTAACGTCCTGACTTTC
CDR3: CASSSSYTRANVLTF

size: NA
length: 17
J: TRBJ2-1
V: TRBV11-3
D: TRBD2
DNA: TGTGCCAGCAGCCTGGGCCAGCGGGGGGATAACTACAATGAGCAGTTCTTC
CDR3: CASSLGQRGDNYNEQFF

size: NA
length: 16
J: TRBJ1-3
V: TRBV6-1
D: NA
DNA: TGTGCCAGCAGTGTATTGGGGCGAAGAAATGGGAACACCATATATTTT
CDR3: CASSVLGRRNGNTIYF

size: NA
length: 15
J: TRBJ2-1
V: TRBV4-3
D: NA
DNA: TGCGCCAGCAGCCAAGCAGGGGAAGTCTACAATGAGCAGTTCTTC
CDR3: CASSQAGEVYNEQFF

size: once
length: 13
J: TRBJ2-7
V: TRBV23-1
D: NA
DNA: TGCGCCAGCAGTCCAGGTCAGGGCAACGAGCAGTACTTC
CDR3: CASSPGQGNEQYF

size: once
length: 11
J: TRBJ1-1
V: TRBV20-1
D: NA
DNA: TGCAGTGGTAGGAGGAACACTGAAGCTTTCTTT
CDR3: CSGRRNTEAFF

size: NA
length: 16
J: TRBJ2-7
V: TRBV5-4
D: TRBD1
DNA: TGTGCCAGCACCCGAACCTCCGGGACAGGGGACTTCGAGCAGTACTTC
CDR3: CASTRTSGTGDFEQYF

size: NA
length: 14
J: TRBJ1-1
V: TRBV20-1
D: NA
DNA: TGCAGTGCTAGTGTTGTGGGGGGGAACACTGAAGCTTTCTTT
CDR3: CSASVVGGNTEAFF

size: once
length: 13
J: TRBJ2-7
V: TRBV27
D: NA
DNA: TGTGCCAGCAGTTTCGCCCATTCCTACGAGCAGTACTTC
CDR3: CASSFAHSYEQYF

size: NA
length: 15
J: TRBJ2-3
V: TRBV5-1
D: NA
DNA: TGCGCCAGCAGCTTGGAGGGGAAAGGCACAGATACGCAGTATTTT
CDR3: CASSLEGKGTDTQYF

size: NA
length: 13
J: TRBJ2-1
V: TRBV4-3
D: NA
DNA: TGCGCCAGCAGCCAAGATCATCGGGGTGAGCAGTTCTTC
CDR3: CASSQDHRGEQFF

size: NA
length: 11
J: TRBJ2-1
V: TRBV6-6
D: NA
DNA: TGTGCCAGCAGTACCTCGACTAGGCAGTTCTTC
CDR3: CASSTSTRQFF

size: NA
length: 19
J: TRBJ1-3
V: TRBV19
D: TRBD1
DNA: TGTGCCAGTAGTATAGACGGGACAGCCCTCCTGTCCTCTGGAAACACCATATATTTT
CDR3: CASSIDGTALLSSGNTIYF

size: NA
length: 14
J: TRBJ1-3
V: TRBV5-8
D: TRBD1
DNA: TGTGCCAGCAGGTGGGCAGGGGGCCCAAACACCATATATTTT
CDR3: CASRWAGGPNTIYF

size: NA
length: 12
J: TRBJ1-3
V: TRBV30
D: NA
DNA: TGTGCCTCAGCACCCTCTGGAAACACCATATATTTT
CDR3: CASAPSGNTIYF